The source of this T cell receptor (beta chain) is a study of blood T cell repertoires in COVID-19. Looking at the study overall: COVID-19 samples, acute and convalescent, were from the United States, Italy and Spain. In each case, the material was cDNA or gDNA derived from T cells, B-cell-depleted T cells, or PBMCs.

This clone was recorded only once. The CDR3 sequence is 13 residues long. Trimming took 6 bases from V and 6 from J, leaving 12 bases between them. The germline V gene has CDR1 MNHEY and CDR2 SVGAGI. Per the study methods: For nucleated cells, counts were estimated from reference gene primer amplification. The protocol was immunoSEQ multiplex PCR, while the TCRdb copy is restricted to in-frame clones and leaves out a portion. V, J and clone size were drawn from that table, and D and trimming were deduced from the DNA. In the table there are roughly 82,000 clones, around 88% of which are singletons. The chain employs TRBV6-5 and TRBJ1-5; D is possibly TRBD1 (5 bases). The receptor's source is a woman between 55 and 75 years old with acute or convalescent COVID-19. The specimen was peripheral blood. CDR3 DNA: TGTGCCAGCAGCCCCAGGGAGGGTCAGCCCCAGCATTTT. This codes for CASSPREGQPQHF.